This paragraph covers one TCR beta chain sequence. The antigen is unknown. This sample was taken from a study of response to subunit inactivated influenza vaccine. Study results and caveats: New T cells are recruited in small numbers by each seasonal influenza vaccination, according to the authors' suggestion.

MiXCR, run by TCRdb on the RT-PCR reads, gives a single entry per CDR3 protein. The sample has around 710,000 distinct CDR3 sequences; about 14% are singletons. V shed 7 bases and J shed 5 bases, with 14 bases lying between them. The CDR3 totals 13 residues. Germline-derived CDR1 and CDR2 are SGHRS and YFSETQ. This specimen was PBMCs from blood, taken 14 days before vaccination. The receptor was derived from a man aged 45-60 years who received an inactivated influenza vaccine. The chain joins TRBV5-1 to TRBJ2-3, with D possibly called TRBD1 or TRBD2 (5 bases each). CDR3 in amino acids: CASAPPGGDTQYF. The CDR3, as DNA: TGCGCCAGCGCCCCACCTGGGGGAGATACGCAGTATTTT.